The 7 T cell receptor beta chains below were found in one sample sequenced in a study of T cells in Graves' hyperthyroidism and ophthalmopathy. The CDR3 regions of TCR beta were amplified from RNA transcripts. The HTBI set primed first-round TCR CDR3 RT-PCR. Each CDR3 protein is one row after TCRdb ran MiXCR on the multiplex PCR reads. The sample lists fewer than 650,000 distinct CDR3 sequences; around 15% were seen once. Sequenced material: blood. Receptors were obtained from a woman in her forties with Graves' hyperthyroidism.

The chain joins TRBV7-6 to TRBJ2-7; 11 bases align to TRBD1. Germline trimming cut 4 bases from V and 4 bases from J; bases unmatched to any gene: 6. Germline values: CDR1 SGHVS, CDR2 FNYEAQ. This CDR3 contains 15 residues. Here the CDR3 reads CASSSRDRGAYEQYF. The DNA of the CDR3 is TGTGCCAGCAGCTCCCGGGACAGGGGGGCATACGAGCAGTACTTC.

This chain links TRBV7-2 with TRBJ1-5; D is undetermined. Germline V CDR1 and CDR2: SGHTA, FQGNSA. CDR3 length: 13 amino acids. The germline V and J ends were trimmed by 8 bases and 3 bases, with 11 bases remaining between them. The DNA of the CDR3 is TGTGCCAGCGGCTCCTCTAACAATCAGCCCCAGCATTTT. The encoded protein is CASGSSNNQPQHF.

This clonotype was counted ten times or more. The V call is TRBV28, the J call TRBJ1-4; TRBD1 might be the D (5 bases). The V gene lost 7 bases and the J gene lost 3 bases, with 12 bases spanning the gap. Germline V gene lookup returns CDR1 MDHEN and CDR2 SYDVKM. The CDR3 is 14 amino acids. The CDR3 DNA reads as TGTGCCAGCAAAGACGGGGCATCTAATGAAAAACTGTTTTTT. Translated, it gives CASKDGASNEKLFF.

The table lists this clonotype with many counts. CDR3 sequence: CSASGSSYNEQFF. The CDR3 coding sequence is TGCAGTGCTAGCGGGAGCTCCTACAATGAGCAGTTCTTC. The chain has TRBV20-1 and TRBJ2-1, with D possibly being TRBD2 (6 bases). The V and J ends lost 3 bases and 0 bases respectively, with 6 bases between them. The CDR3 is 13 amino acids. The V gene's germline CDR1 is DFQATT and CDR2 SNEGSKA (reference sequence).

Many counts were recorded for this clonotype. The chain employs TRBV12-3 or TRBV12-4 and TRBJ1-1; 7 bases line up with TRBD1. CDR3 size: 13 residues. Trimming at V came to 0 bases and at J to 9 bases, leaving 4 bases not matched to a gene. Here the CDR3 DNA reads TGTGCCAGCAGTTTAGCGCAGGGGGTTCAAGCTTTCTTT. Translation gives CASSLAQGVQAFF.

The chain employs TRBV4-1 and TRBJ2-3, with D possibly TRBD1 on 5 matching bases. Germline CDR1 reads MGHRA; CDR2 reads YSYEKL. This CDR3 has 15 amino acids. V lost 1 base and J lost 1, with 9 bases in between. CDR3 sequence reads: CASSQGDRGTDTQYF. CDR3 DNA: TGCGCCAGCAGCCAAGGCGACAGAGGCACAGATACGCAGTATTTT.

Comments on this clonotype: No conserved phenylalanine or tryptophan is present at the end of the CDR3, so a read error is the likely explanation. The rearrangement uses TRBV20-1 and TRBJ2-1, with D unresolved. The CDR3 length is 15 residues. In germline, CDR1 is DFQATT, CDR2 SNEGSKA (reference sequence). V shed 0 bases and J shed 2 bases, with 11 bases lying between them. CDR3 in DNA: TGCAGTGCTAGAGAAAGACGGAACCCCTACAATGAGCAGTTCGTC. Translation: CSARERRNPYNEQFV.